Following are 9 T cell receptor beta chains from one sample sequenced in a study of T cells in narcolepsy. The data were produced by immunoSEQ multiplex PCR, yet TCRdb's version contains in-frame clones alone and is incomplete. Of about 27,000 clones in the sample, approximately 86% were seen once. Sequenced sample: CD45RA- memory CD4+ T cells from PBMCs. The receptors here all came from a human donor with narcolepsy.

The V and J genes are TRBV18 and TRBJ2-1; D is uncertain. The germline gives CDR1 KGHSH, CDR2 LQKENI. The CDR3 consists of 13 residues. V was cut by 2 bases and J by 5 bases, with 7 bases left in between. The CDR3 reads CASSPDPHNEQFF. In DNA, the CDR3 is TGTGCCAGCTCACCAGACCCGCACAATGAGCAGTTCTTC. The full variable domain, completed using reference TRBV18 and TRBJ2-1, is NAGVMQNPRHLVRRRGQEARLRCSPMKGHSHVYWYRQLPEEGLKFMVYLQKENIIDESGMPKERFSAEFPKEGPSILRIQQVVRGDSAAYFCASSPDPHNEQFFGPGTRLTVL.

V gene TRBV18 combines with J gene TRBJ1-2, with D hard to call. The CDR3 runs to 14 residues. With 4 bases removed from V and 13 bases from J, the gap between germline ends came to 22 bases. The germline gives CDR1 KGHSH, CDR2 LQKENI. Here the CDR3 reads CASSLIGRTDGCTF. CDR3 DNA: TGTGCCAGCTCACTCATTGGCCGGACTGATGGTTGCACCTTC.

The chain has TRBV6-1 and TRBJ2-2; the D is unclear. The germline CDR1 and CDR2 sequences are MNHNS and SASEGT. The length of the CDR3 is 13 residues. V was pared by 3 bases and J by 8 bases, with 10 bases between. The CDR3 protein is CASSEQTSGELFF. The CDR3 nucleotides are TGTGCCAGCAGTGAGCAGACTTCGGGGGAGCTGTTTTTT.

CDR3 sequence (DNA): TGCGCCAGCAGCCCCGCGGGCTACAATGAGCAGTTCTTC. Translating it yields CASSPAGYNEQFF. The J gene is TRBJ2-1, the V gene TRBV5-1, with D perhaps matching TRBD2 (5 bases). From germline, CDR1 is SGHRS and CDR2 YFSETQ. Trimming removed 4 bases from V and 3 bases from J, with 8 bases in between. The CDR3 is 13 residues long.

J is TRBJ2-5 and V is TRBV2; 10 positions agree with TRBD1. The CDR3 length is 13 residues. V lost 7 bases, J lost 3 bases, and 2 bases stayed unmatched. The germline V gene encodes CDR1 SNHLY and CDR2 FYNNEI. The CDR3 loop reads CASTGTGEETQYF. CDR3 DNA: TGTGCCAGCACCGGGACAGGGGAAGAGACCCAGTACTTC.

The CDR3 protein is CASSTGIQETQYF. As DNA, the CDR3 is TGTGCCAGCTCGACAGGTATCCAAGAGACCCAGTACTTC. The chain has TRBV11-1 and TRBJ2-5; a possible D gene is TRBD1 (6 bases). This CDR3 is built from 13 residues. Trimming removed 8 bases at V and 1 base at J, with 11 bases between. The germline V gene encodes CDR1 SGHAT and CDR2 FQDESV (reference sequence).

The chain has TRBV18 and TRBJ1-2; tentative D call: TRBD1 (5 bases). V lost 5 bases and J lost 2, with 21 bases in between. CDR3 length equals 17 residues. The germline V gene encodes CDR1 KGHSH and CDR2 LQKENI. CDR3 in amino acids: CASSALGETAINYGYTF. CDR3 in DNA: TGTGCCAGCTCAGCATTAGGGGAGACAGCGATCAACTATGGCTACACCTTC.

The J gene is TRBJ2-7, the V gene TRBV6-8; TRBD1 agrees at 11 bases. Per the germline V gene, CDR1 is MNHGY and CDR2 is SAAAGT. The CDR3 loop spans 14 amino acids. Trimming took 6 bases from V and 6 from J; bases not matched to a gene: 7. The CDR3: CASRLPGQGVEQYV. Here the CDR3 DNA reads TGTGCCAGCAGGCTCCCGGGACAGGGGGTCGAGCAGTACGTC.

The V call is TRBV6-1, the J call TRBJ1-4; 7 nucleotides align to TRBD1. Trimming removed 5 bases from V and 11 bases from J; junction bases left unmatched: 8. Germline CDR1 is MNHNS and CDR2 is SASEGT. This CDR3 is built from 13 residues. The CDR3 region has the DNA TGTGCCAGCAGTAACCGGGACAGATCCAAACTGTTTTTT. Translation: CASSNRDRSKLFF.